The entry below gives a single TCR beta chain sequence along with its context. The sample is drawn from a study of Ad26.COV2.S vaccination and SARS-CoV-2 variants. Libraries were prepared by immunoSEQ multiplex PCR; TCRdb keeps only in-frame clonotypes and omits some of them. The profile shows roughly 320,000 clones, about nine tenths of them singletons. The treatment denotes: over 15 received Ad26.COV2.S at low or high dose, single or two shots; several received placebo; per-sample allocation not given. The investigators took samples on day 63 after the first vaccine or placebo injection. The receptor comes from a person aged 18-65 years who received the Ad26.COV2.S COVID-19 vaccine or a placebo. This specimen consisted of peripheral blood, obtained in a trial of Ad26.COV2.S vaccine versus placebo.

CDR3 sequence: CASSLDPDRGYEQYF. CDR3 in DNA: TGTGCCAGCAGCTTGGACCCGGACCGCGGCTACGAGCAGTACTTC. This chain connects TRBV5-6 to TRBJ2-7; no clear D. Looked up from germline, CDR1 is SGHDT and CDR2 is YYEEEE. The CDR3 contains 15 residues. V was cut by 0 bases and J by 3 bases, with 13 bases left in between.